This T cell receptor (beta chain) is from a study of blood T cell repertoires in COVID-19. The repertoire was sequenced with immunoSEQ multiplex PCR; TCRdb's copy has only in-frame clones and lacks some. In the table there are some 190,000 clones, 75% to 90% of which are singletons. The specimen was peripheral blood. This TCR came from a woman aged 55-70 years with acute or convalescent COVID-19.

CDR3 region: CASRGQIQETQYF. The CDR3 DNA sequence: TGCGCCAGCAGGGGACAGATCCAAGAGACCCAGTACTTC. The J gene is TRBJ2-5, the V gene TRBV5-1, with TRBD1 matching 7 bases. This CDR3 has 13 amino acids. Germline V CDR1 and CDR2: SGHRS, YFSETQ. Losses at the gene ends were 5 bases for V and 1 base for J; bases not matched to a gene: 2.